The 24 T cell receptor beta chains below were found in one sample sequenced in a study of CD8 T cells in ankylosing spondylitis. One entry per CDR3 protein, called by TCRdb with MiXCR from the 5' RACE reads. The sample consists of over 600,000 distinct CDR3 sequences, roughly 19% of them appearing once. Their antigens remain unidentified. General study points: Apparently characteristic of ankylosing spondylitis blood was a TCR beta motif (about eight highly homologous variants).

Sequenced input: blood, either unsorted or a sorted T cell fraction (not recorded which). The receptors originated from a male donor with ankylosing spondylitis.

This sequence joins TRBV5-1 and TRBJ1-2; D not resolved. V gave up 1 base and J gave up 0 bases, with 7 bases separating them. CDR3 length: 14 amino acids. Germline V CDR1 and CDR2: SGHRS, YFSETQ. The CDR3 nucleotides are TGCGCCAGCAGCTTGACGGAACCTAACTATGGCTACACCTTC. This gives the protein CASSLTEPNYGYTF.

J is TRBJ2-3 and V is TRBV12-3 or TRBV12-4; either TRBD1 or TRBD2 may fit D (6 bases each). This CDR3 region has 14 residues. Trimming cost V 4 bases and J 4 bases, with 12 bases left between them. The CDR3 here is CASSSYRDSDTQYF. CDR3 coding DNA: TGTGCCAGCAGTTCCTACAGGGACTCAGATACGCAGTATTTT.

This chain connects TRBV28 to TRBJ1-1; D is unclear. The V and J ends lost 5 bases and 4 bases respectively, with 14 bases between them. Germline V gives CDR1 MDHEN, CDR2 SYDVKM. This CDR3 has 14 amino acids. CDR3 coding DNA: TGTGCCAGCAGTCTAACCAGTGCGATCACTGAAGCTTTCTTT. Translated: CASSLTSAITEAFF.

This clonotype was observed a few times. This chain joins TRBV29-1 and TRBJ1-5; D may be TRBD1 (5 bases). The CDR3 has 14 residues. The V gene's germline CDR1 is SQVTM and CDR2 ANQGSEA. V lost 5 bases, J lost 3 bases, and 14 bases lay in between. In DNA form, the CDR3 reads TGCAGCGTTAGGCAGGGAGGCGTCAATCAGCCCCAGCATTTT. This sequence encodes CSVRQGGVNQPQHF.

This clonotype was observed a handful of times. The DNA for the CDR3 is TGCGCCAGCAGCCAAGATAGCCTTGATGACTACGAGCAGTACTTC. Its translation: CASSQDSLDDYEQYF. V usage is TRBV4-1 and J usage is TRBJ2-7; D gene uncertain. This CDR3 comprises 15 residues. The germline CDR1 and CDR2 sequences are MGHRA and YSYEKL. Trimming stripped 0 bases from V and 3 bases from J, with 12 bases between.

This clonotype showed up many times. The V gene is TRBV12-3 or TRBV12-4, the J gene TRBJ2-5; 7 bases match TRBD2. Unmatched junction bases numbered 7, after V lost 5 bases and J lost 1 base. This CDR3 has 15 amino acids. The CDR3 protein is CASSLPGLPQETQYF. DNA for the CDR3: TGTGCCAGCAGTCTACCGGGACTACCCCAAGAGACCCAGTACTTC.

Only a few counts were recorded for this clonotype. This chain connects TRBV5-5 to TRBJ2-1; 11 bases are a match to TRBD2. Per germline, CDR1 SGHKS and CDR2 YYEKEE (reference sequence). The CDR3 runs to 14 residues. V was pared by 4 bases and J by 8 bases, with 5 bases of the junction left unmatched. The CDR3 bases are TGTGCCAGCAGCCTGACTAGCGGGGTCCATGAGCAGTTCTTC. It encodes CASSLTSGVHEQFF.

This chain uses TRBV7-6 with TRBJ2-5, with a weak D call TRBD1 (6 bases). V was trimmed by 3 bases and J by 4 bases, leaving 9 bases between them. The CDR3 spans 13 residues. Germline CDR1 and CDR2: SGHVS and FNYEAQ. The CDR3 sequence: CASSFRGSETQYF. As DNA, the CDR3 is TGTGCCAGCAGCTTTAGGGGGTCAGAGACCCAGTACTTC.

As DNA, the CDR3 is TGTGCCAGCAGCTTAGCAGTCCTGCTTGCGGGGGGGAGCACAGATACGCAGTATTTT. Translation: CASSLAVLLAGGSTDTQYF. The chain is built from TRBV7-2 and TRBJ2-3; 9 bases agree with TRBD2. CDR1 is SGHTA, CDR2 FQGNSA, per germline. CDR3 length: 19 residues. The V gene end was trimmed by 0 bases and the J gene end by 0 bases; junction bases not matched to a gene: 10.

With regard to this clonotype: The junction departs from germline at one end; a sequencing error may be responsible. The chain couples TRBV12-3 or TRBV12-4 to TRBJ2-7; weak D call: TRBD1 (6 bases). This CDR3 is built from 15 residues. In nucleotides, the CDR3 is TGTGCCAGCAGCCAAGGGGGTAGAAGCTCCGACGAGCAGTACTTC. Translated: CASSQGGRSSDEQYF.

There are a few counts of this clonotype. The genes are TRBV16 and TRBJ2-1, with D perhaps matching TRBD1 (5 bases). Germline V gene sequence: CDR1 KGHSY, CDR2 FQNENV. The V end was cut by 2 bases, the J end by 12 bases, with 11 bases between. The CDR3 has 12 residues. CDR3 bases: TGTGCCAGCAGCCAAATGGTAGGGGCGCAGTTCTTC. This translates into CASSQMVGAQFF.

The table lists this clonotype with a few counts. The CDR3 protein is CASRPGIERNTEAFF. DNA of the CDR3: TGTGCCAGCAGACCAGGGATTGAACGGAACACTGAAGCTTTCTTT. The chain couples TRBV7-8 to TRBJ1-1; TRBD1 might be the D (5 bases). CDR1 and CDR2 (germline): SGHVS, FQNEAQ. This CDR3 spans 15 amino acids. Trimming removed 6 bases at V and 1 base at J, with 15 bases between.

This clonotype has just a few counts. The chain uses TRBV29-1 and TRBJ2-5; D tentatively reads TRBD1 or TRBD2 (5 bases each). The CDR3 contains 12 residues. The V end lost 3 bases, the J end lost 14 bases, and 19 bases lay between the germline ends. CDR1 and CDR2 from the germline V gene are SQVTM and ANQGSEA. As DNA, the CDR3 is TGCAGCGTTGACGACGGCAAGAGTGGGGGTTACTTC. Residues: CSVDDGKSGGYF.

In its sample, this clonotype was seen a few times. The chain joins TRBV21-1 to TRBJ2-7; TRBD1 was called by the table and not checked on the DNA. TRBV21-1 is termed a pseudogene. This CDR3 comprises 13 residues. The DNA of the CDR3 is TGTGCCAGCAAGGTACAGGGGTGTCACGAGCAGTACTTC. This sequence encodes CASKVQGCHEQYF.

This clonotype was seen a few times. J is TRBJ1-1 and V is TRBV7-9; D unresolved. Trimming cost V 2 bases and J 6 bases, with 10 bases left between them. Germline V gene lookup returns CDR1 SEHNR and CDR2 FQNEAQ (reference sequence). CDR3 length: 13 residues. CDR3 region: CASSLLAESEAFF. In DNA form, the CDR3 reads TGTGCCAGCAGCTTATTAGCGGAATCTGAAGCTTTCTTT.

This clonotype was detected a few times. V is TRBV20-1 and J is TRBJ2-7; 9 bases are shared with TRBD2. Unmatched junction bases numbered 9, after V lost 0 bases and J lost 3 bases. The CDR3 covers 16 residues. CDR1 is DFQATT, CDR2 SNEGSKA, per germline (reference sequence). Here the CDR3 reads CSAREGSGSLVYEQYF. In DNA, the CDR3 is TGCAGTGCTAGAGAGGGTAGCGGGAGTCTAGTCTACGAGCAGTACTTC.

The table lists this clonotype with a few counts. One end of the junction fails to match germline, which may point to a read error. The rearrangement joins TRBV28 to TRBJ2-5; D perhaps matches TRBD1 (5 bases). The CDR3 loop spans 14 amino acids. Germline V gives CDR1 MDHEN, CDR2 SYDVKM. Written as DNA, the CDR3 is TGTGCCAGCAGTTTCTCGACAGATCAAGAGCCCCAGTACTTC. Translated, it gives CASSFSTDQEPQYF.

This clonotype appeared a few times. The gene calls are TRBV25-1 and TRBJ2-7; 10 positions agree with TRBD1. V lost 6 bases, J lost 2 bases, and 4 bases stayed unmatched. The germline V gene encodes CDR1 MGHDK and CDR2 SYGVNS. The CDR3 covers 14 residues. In DNA, the CDR3 is TGTGCCAGCAGCGAGACAGGGGGCACCTACGAGCAGTACTTC. Encoded protein: CASSETGGTYEQYF.

This clonotype was recorded once. The V call is TRBV27, the J call TRBJ2-7, with 7 bases lining up with TRBD1. The germline V gene encodes CDR1 MNHEY and CDR2 SMNVEV (reference sequence). The CDR3 is made up of 15 amino acids. The V segment lost 5 bases and the J segment 0 bases; nucleotides outside the gene matches: 7. CDR3 loop: CASSPQGTGSYEQYF. CDR3 nucleotides: TGTGCCAGCAGTCCACAGGGGACGGGCTCCTACGAGCAGTACTTC.

This chain uses TRBV12-3 or TRBV12-4 with TRBJ2-3; D is perhaps TRBD1 or TRBD2 (5 bases each). The CDR3 totals 13 residues. Trimming shortened V by 6 bases and J by 6 bases, and 13 bases separated the two germline ends. CDR3 nucleotide sequence: TGTGCCAGCAGCTCGTCCGAGGGGGATACGCAGTATTTT. Amino acid sequence: CASSSSEGDTQYF.

This clonotype was seen a handful of times. V gene TRBV6-5 combines with J gene TRBJ2-3; either TRBD1 or TRBD2 may fit D (5 bases each). The CDR3 spans 15 residues. Per the germline V gene, CDR1 is MNHEY and CDR2 is SVGAGI. The germline V and J ends were trimmed by 2 bases and 1 base, with 10 bases remaining between them. CDR3 protein: CASSYGGSGTDTQYF. CDR3 DNA sequence: TGTGCCAGCAGTTACGGGGGTAGCGGCACAGATACGCAGTATTTT.

This clonotype was counted a few times. V and J are TRBV6-5 and TRBJ2-6; 7 bases line up with TRBD2. From germline, CDR1 is MNHEY and CDR2 SVGAGI. J gave up 4 bases and V 2 bases, and 11 bases lay outside the gene matches. The CDR3 spans 18 residues. The CDR3 sequence is CASSYKRGGLPGANVLTF. In DNA form, the CDR3 reads TGTGCCAGCAGTTACAAGCGGGGAGGTCTTCCCGGGGCCAACGTCCTGACTTTC.

The V and J genes are TRBV4-1 and TRBJ2-7, with D perhaps TRBD2 (6 bases). Trimming pared 3 bases from V and 2 bases from J, leaving 17 bases between. This CDR3 contains 16 residues. Per germline, CDR1 MGHRA and CDR2 YSYEKL. CDR3 protein: CASSHPLRGTTYEQYF. For the CDR3, the DNA is TGCGCCAGCAGCCACCCCCTCCGGGGGACCACCTACGAGCAGTACTTC.

This clonotype was detected only a few times. The CDR3 is CASSQDTGLLGETQYF. In DNA, the CDR3 is TGCGCCAGCAGCCAAGACACCGGGTTATTGGGAGAGACCCAGTACTTC. The chain couples TRBV4-1 to TRBJ2-5, with D unclear. V lost 0 bases and J 4 bases, leaving 15 bases between the germline ends. The CDR3 covers 16 residues. Germline V gene data show CDR1 as MGHRA and CDR2 as YSYEKL.